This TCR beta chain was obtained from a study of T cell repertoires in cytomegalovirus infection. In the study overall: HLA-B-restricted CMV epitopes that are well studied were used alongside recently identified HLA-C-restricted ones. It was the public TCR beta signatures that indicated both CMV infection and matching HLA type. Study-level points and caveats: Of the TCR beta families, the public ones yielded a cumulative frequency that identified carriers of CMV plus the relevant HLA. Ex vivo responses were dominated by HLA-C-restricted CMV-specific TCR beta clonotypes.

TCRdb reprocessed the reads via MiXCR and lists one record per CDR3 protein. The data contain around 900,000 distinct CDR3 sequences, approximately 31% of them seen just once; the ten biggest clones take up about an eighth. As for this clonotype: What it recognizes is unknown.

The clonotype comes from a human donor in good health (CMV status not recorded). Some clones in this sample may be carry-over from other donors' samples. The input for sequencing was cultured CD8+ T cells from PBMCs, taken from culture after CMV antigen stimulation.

The CDR3 coding sequence is TGTGCCAGCAGTATCACGGATAATTCACCCCTCCACTTT. Encoded protein: CASSITDNSPLHF. This rearrangement joins TRBV25-1 to TRBJ1-6; D is uncertain. Trimming pared 5 bases from V and 5 bases from J, leaving 7 bases between. This CDR3 region has 13 residues. Germline CDR1 is MGHDK and CDR2 is SYGVNS.